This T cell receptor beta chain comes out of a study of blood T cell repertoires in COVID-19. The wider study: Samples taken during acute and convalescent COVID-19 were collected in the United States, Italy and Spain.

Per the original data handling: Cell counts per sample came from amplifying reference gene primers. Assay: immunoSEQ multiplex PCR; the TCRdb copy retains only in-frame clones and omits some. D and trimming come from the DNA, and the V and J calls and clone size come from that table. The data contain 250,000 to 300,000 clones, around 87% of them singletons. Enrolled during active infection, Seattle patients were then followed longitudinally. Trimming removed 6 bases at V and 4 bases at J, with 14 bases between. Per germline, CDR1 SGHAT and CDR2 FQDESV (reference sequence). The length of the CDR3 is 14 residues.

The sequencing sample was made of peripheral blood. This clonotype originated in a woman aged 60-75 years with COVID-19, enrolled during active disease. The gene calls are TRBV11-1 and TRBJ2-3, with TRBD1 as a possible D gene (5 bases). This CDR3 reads CASSTLGRADTQYF. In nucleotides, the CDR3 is TGTGCCAGCAGTACCCTCGGCAGGGCAGATACGCAGTATTTT.